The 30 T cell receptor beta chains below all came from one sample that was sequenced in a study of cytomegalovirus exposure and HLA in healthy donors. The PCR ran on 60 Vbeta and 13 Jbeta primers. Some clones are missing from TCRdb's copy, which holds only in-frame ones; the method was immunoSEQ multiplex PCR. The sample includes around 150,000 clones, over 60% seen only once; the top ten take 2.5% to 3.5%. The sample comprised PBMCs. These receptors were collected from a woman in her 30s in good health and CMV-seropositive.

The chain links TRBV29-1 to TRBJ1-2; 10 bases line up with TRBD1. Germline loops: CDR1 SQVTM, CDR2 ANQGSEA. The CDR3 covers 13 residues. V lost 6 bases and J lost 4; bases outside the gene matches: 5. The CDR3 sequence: CSVRDRGLYGYTF. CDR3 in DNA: TGCAGCGTCCGGGACAGGGGTCTCTATGGCTACACCTTC.

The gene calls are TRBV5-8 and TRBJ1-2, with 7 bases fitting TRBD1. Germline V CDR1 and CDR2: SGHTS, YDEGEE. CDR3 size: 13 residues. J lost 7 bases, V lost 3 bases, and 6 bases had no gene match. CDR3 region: CASSSGGGSGYTF. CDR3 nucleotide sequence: TGTGCCAGCAGCTCCGGAGGGGGCAGTGGCTACACCTTC.

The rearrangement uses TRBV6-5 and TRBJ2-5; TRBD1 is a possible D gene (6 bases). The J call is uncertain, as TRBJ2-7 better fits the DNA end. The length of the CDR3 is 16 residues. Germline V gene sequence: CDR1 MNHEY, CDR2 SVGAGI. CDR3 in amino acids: CASSYSSGAAGYEQYF. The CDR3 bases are TGTGCCAGCAGTTACTCCTCAGGGGCCGCTGGGTACGAGCAGTACTTC.

The CDR3 is CASPNRDRGNEQFF. The CDR3, as DNA: TGTGCCAGTCCCAACCGGGACAGGGGGAATGAGCAGTTCTTC. V and J are TRBV2 and TRBJ2-1; TRBD1 matches at 11 bases. Losses at the gene ends were 9 bases for V and 7 bases for J; bases not matched to a gene: 8. Germline loops: CDR1 SNHLY, CDR2 FYNNEI. CDR3 length equals 14 residues. The full variable domain, rest sourced from reference TRBV2 and TRBJ2-1, is EPEVTQTPSHQVTQMGQEVILRCVPISNHLYFYWYRQILGQKVEFLVSFYNNEISEKSEIFDDQFSVERPDGSNFTLKIRSTKLEDSAMYFCASPNRDRGNEQFFGPGTRLTVL.

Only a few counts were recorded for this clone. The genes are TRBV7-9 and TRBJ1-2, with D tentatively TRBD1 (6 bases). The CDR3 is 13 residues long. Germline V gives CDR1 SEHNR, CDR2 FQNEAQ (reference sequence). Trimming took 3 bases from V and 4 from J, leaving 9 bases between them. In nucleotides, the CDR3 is TGTGCCAGCAGCTTCAGGGGTAGCTATGGCTACACCTTC. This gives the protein CASSFRGSYGYTF.

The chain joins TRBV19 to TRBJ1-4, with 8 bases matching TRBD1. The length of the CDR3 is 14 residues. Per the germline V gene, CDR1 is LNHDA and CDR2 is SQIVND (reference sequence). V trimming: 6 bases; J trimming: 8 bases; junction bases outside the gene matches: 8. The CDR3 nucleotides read TGTGCCAGTAGAAAGACAGGGGTTAGGGAAAAACTGTTTTTT. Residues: CASRKTGVREKLFF. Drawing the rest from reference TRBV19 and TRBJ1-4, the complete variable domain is DGGITQSPKYLFRKEGQNVTLSCEQNLNHDAMYWYRQDPGQGLRLIYYSQIVNDFQKGDIAEGYSVSREKKESFPLTVTSAQKNPTAFYLCASRKTGVREKLFFGSGTQLSVL.

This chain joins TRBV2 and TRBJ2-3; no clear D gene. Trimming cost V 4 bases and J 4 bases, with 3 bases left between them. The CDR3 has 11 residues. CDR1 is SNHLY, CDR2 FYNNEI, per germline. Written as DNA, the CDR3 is TGTGCCAGCAGTGCGGCAGATACGCAGTATTTT. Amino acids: CASSAADTQYF.

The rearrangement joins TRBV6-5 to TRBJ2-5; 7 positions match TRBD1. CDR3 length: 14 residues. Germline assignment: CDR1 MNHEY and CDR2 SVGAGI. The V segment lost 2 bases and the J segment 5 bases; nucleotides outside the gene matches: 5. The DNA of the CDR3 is TGTGCCAGCAGTTACCGAGGGGGCAGGGAGACCCAGTACTTC. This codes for CASSYRGGRETQYF.

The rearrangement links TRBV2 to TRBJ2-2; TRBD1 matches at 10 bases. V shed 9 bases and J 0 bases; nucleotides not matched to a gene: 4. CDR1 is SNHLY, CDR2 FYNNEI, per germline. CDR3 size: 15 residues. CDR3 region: CARGDRGANTGELFF. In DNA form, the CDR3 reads TGTGCCAGGGGGGACAGGGGTGCGAACACCGGGGAGCTGTTTTTT. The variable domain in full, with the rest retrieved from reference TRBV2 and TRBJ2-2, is EPEVTQTPSHQVTQMGQEVILRCVPISNHLYFYWYRQILGQKVEFLVSFYNNEISEKSEIFDDQFSVERPDGSNFTLKIRSTKLEDSAMYFCARGDRGANTGELFFGEGSRLTVL.

The CDR3 DNA follows: TGTGCCAGCAGTTCCCCGTCCCCAGGTTATTCTTCACCCCTCCACTTT. Protein sequence: CASSSPSPGYSSPLHF. V and J are TRBV6-5 and TRBJ1-6, with no clear D. V was clipped by 4 bases and J by 9 bases, with 19 bases between them. CDR1 is MNHEY, CDR2 SVGAGI, per germline. This CDR3 has 16 residues.

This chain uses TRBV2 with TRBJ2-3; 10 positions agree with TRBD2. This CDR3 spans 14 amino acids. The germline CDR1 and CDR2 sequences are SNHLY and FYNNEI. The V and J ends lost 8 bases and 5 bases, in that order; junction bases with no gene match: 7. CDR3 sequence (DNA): TGTGCCAGCGGGCTAGCGGGGGTGGGAGATACGCAGTATTTT. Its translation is CASGLAGVGDTQYF.

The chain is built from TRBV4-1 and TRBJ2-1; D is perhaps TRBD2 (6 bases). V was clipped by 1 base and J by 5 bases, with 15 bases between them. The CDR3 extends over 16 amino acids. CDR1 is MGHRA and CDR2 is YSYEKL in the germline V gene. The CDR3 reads CASSQGVDYDDNEQFF. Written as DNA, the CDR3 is TGCGCCAGCAGCCAAGGAGTGGACTATGATGACAATGAGCAGTTCTTC.

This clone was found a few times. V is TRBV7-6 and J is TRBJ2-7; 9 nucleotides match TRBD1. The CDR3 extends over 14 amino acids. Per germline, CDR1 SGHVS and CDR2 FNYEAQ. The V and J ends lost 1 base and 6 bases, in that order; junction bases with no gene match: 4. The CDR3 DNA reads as TGTGCCAGCAGCTTAGGGACAGGGGCAAGCGAGCAGTACTTC. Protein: CASSLGTGASEQYF.

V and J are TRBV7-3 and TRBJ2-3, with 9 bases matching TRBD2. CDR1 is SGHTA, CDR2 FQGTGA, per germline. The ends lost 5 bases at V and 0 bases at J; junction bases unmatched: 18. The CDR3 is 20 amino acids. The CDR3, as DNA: TGTGCCAGCAGCCCCAGAGCGGGACTAGCCCCCATTACTAGCACAGATACGCAGTATTTT. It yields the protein CASSPRAGLAPITSTDTQYF.

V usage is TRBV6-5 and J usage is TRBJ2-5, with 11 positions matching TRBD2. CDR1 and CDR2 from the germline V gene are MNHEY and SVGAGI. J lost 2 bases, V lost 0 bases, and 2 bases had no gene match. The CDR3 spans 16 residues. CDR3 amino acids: CASSYSPSGGQETQYF. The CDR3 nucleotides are TGTGCCAGCAGTTACTCTCCTAGCGGGGGGCAAGAGACCCAGTACTTC.

CDR3 bases: TGTGCCAGCAGCTTTGGACAGCTGAACACCATATATTTT. Protein sequence: CASSFGQLNTIYF. The chain is built from TRBV7-8 and TRBJ1-3; maybe TRBD1 (6 bases). The CDR3 totals 13 residues. V was trimmed by 3 bases and J by 7 bases, leaving 10 bases between them. Per the germline V gene, CDR1 is SGHVS and CDR2 is FQNEAQ.

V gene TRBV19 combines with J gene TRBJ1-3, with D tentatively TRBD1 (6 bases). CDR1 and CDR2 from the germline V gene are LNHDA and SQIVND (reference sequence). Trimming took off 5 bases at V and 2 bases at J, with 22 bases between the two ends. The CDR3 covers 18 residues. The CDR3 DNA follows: TGTGCCAGTAGTTTCTCCAGGGGCAGGGTATCTACTGGAAACACCATATATTTT. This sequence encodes CASSFSRGRVSTGNTIYF.

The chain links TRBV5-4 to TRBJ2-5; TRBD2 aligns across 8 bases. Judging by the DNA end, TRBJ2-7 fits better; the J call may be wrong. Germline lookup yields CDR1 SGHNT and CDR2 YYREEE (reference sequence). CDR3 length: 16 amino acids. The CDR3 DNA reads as TGTGCCAGCAGCCGAATCCCTAACGGGGGGGCTTACGAGCAGTACTTC. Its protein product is CASSRIPNGGAYEQYF.

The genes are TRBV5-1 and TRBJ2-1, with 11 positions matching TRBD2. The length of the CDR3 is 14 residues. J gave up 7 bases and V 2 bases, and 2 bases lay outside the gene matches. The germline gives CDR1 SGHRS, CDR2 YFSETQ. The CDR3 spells CASSFRLAGNEQFF. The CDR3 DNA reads TGCGCCAGCAGCTTCAGACTAGCGGGGAATGAGCAGTTCTTC.

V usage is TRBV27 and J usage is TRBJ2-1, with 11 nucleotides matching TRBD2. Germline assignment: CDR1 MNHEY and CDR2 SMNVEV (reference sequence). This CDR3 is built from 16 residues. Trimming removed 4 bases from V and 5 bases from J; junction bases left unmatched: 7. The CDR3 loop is CASSSARLAGNNEQFF. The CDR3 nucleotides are TGTGCCAGCAGTTCCGCCCGACTAGCGGGGAACAATGAGCAGTTCTTC.

CDR3 nucleotides: TGCGCCAGCAGCTTACAGGGTCGCAATCAGCCCCAGCATTTT. As protein: CASSLQGRNQPQHF. The chain links TRBV5-1 to TRBJ1-5, with D perhaps matching TRBD1 (6 bases). The CDR3 length is 14 residues. Trimming removed 2 bases from V and 2 bases from J, with 8 bases in between. Per the germline V gene, CDR1 is SGHRS and CDR2 is YFSETQ.

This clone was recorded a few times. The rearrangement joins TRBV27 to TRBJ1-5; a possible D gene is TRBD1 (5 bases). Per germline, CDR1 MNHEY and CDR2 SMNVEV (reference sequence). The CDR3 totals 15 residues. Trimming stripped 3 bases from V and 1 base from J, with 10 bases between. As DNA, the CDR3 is TGTGCCAGCAGTTTCGGGGGAGGGAGCAATCAGCCCCAGCATTTT. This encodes CASSFGGGSNQPQHF.

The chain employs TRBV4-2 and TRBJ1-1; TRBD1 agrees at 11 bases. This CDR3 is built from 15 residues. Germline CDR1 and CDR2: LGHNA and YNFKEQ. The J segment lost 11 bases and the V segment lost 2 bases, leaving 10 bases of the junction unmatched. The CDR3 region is CASSQHGQGAFGAFF. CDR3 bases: TGTGCCAGCAGCCAACATGGACAGGGGGCGTTTGGGGCTTTCTTT.

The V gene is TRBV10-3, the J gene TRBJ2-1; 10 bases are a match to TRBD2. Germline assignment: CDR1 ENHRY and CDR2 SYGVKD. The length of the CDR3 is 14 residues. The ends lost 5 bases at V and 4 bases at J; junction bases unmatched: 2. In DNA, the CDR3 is TGTGCCATCAGTCCTAGCGGGGGATACAATGAGCAGTTCTTC. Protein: CAISPSGGYNEQFF.

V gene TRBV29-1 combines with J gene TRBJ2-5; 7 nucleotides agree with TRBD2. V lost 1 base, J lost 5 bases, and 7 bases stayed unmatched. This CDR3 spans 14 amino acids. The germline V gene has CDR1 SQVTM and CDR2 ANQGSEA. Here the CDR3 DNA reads TGCAGCGTTGAAGCCCCCCAGGGAGGGGAGACCCAGTACTTC. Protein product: CSVEAPQGGETQYF.

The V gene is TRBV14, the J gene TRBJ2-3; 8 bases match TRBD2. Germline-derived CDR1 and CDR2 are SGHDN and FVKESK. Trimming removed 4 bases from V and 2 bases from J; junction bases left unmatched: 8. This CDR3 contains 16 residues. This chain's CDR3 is CASSLPTSAHTDTQYF. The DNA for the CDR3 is TGTGCCAGCAGCCTACCGACTAGCGCCCACACAGATACGCAGTATTTT.

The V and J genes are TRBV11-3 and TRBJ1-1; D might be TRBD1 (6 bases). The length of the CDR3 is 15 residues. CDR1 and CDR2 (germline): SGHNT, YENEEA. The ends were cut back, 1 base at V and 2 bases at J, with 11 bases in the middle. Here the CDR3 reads CASSLVGRGNTEAFF. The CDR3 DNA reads TGTGCCAGCAGCTTAGTTGGCAGGGGAAACACTGAAGCTTTCTTT.

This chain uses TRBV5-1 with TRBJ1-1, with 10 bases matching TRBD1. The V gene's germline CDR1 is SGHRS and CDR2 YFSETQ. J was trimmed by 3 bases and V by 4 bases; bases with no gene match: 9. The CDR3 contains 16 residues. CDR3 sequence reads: CASSHRTGGDYTEAFF. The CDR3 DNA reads TGCGCCAGCAGCCACCGGACAGGGGGAGATTACACTGAAGCTTTCTTT.

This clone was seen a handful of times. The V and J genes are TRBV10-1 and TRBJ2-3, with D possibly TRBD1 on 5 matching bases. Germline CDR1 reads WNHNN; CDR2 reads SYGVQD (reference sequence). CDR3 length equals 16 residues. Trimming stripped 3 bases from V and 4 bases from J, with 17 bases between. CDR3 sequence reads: CASSERIPQGADTQYF. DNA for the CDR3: TGCGCCAGCAGTGAAAGAATCCCTCAAGGGGCAGATACGCAGTATTTT.

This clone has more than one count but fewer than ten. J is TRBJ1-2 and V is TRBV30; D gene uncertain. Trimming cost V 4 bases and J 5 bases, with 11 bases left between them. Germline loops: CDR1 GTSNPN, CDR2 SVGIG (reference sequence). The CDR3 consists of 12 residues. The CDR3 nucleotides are TGTGCCTGGACTAGTTACGGGTATGGCTACACCTTC. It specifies CAWTSYGYGYTF.